Shown below are 26 T cell receptor beta chains from a single sample sequenced in a study of T cell responses to AZD1222 COVID-19 vaccine. The assay was immunoSEQ multiplex PCR, and TCRdb's table has in-frame clones only and misses some. The repertoire holds about 150,000 clones, roughly 89% seen once, with over 1.5% in the top ten. The sample consisted of peripheral blood, taken on day 0 of AZD1222 vaccination. The receptors originated from an adult in good health.

The rearrangement joins TRBV29-1 to TRBJ2-2; 7 nucleotides line up with TRBD1. CDR1 is SQVTM, CDR2 ANQGSEA, per germline. V gave up 6 bases and J gave up 1 base; unmatched junction bases: 2. This CDR3 is built from 13 residues. The CDR3 here is CSVRTGNTGELFF. CDR3 bases: TGCAGCGTACGGACAGGGAACACCGGGGAGCTGTTTTTT.

The chain links TRBV19 to TRBJ1-1; 8 bases fit TRBD1. Per germline, CDR1 LNHDA and CDR2 SQIVND (reference sequence). V trimming: 10 bases; J trimming: 2 bases; junction bases outside the gene matches: 9. CDR3 length: 14 residues. Here the CDR3 DNA reads TGTGCCACAGACACAGGGGGAGGAAACACTGAAGCTTTCTTT. This codes for CATDTGGGNTEAFF.

The gene calls are TRBV19 and TRBJ1-5; D is unresolved. There are 16 residues in the CDR3. V was cut by 0 bases and J by 4 bases, with 13 bases left in between. Germline values: CDR1 LNHDA, CDR2 SQIVND (reference sequence). The CDR3 protein is CASSIDQVSSNQPQHF. CDR3 nucleotide sequence: TGTGCCAGTAGTATAGATCAAGTCAGCTCTAATCAGCCCCAGCATTTT. The variable domain in full, with the rest retrieved from reference TRBV19 and TRBJ1-5, is DGGITQSPKYLFRKEGQNVTLSCEQNLNHDAMYWYRQDPGQGLRLIYYSQIVNDFQKGDIAEGYSVSREKKESFPLTVTSAQKNPTAFYLCASSIDQVSSNQPQHFGDGTRLSIL.

Regarding this clone: Other nucleotide sequences in the sample specify the same CDR3. The chain couples TRBV5-1 to TRBJ1-1; D call uncertain. Trimming took off 0 bases at V and 1 base at J, with 4 bases between the two ends. Germline loops: CDR1 SGHRS, CDR2 YFSETQ. The CDR3 loop spans 13 amino acids. CDR3 nucleotides: TGCGCCAGCAGCTTGGTGTCGAACACTGAAGCTTTCTTT. This encodes CASSLVSNTEAFF.

This clone occurred once. This sequence joins TRBV5-1 and TRBJ2-1, with D possibly matching TRBD1 (6 bases). Germline CDR1 is SGHRS and CDR2 is YFSETQ. Trimming cost V 2 bases and J 7 bases, with 13 bases left between them. CDR3 size: 14 residues. CDR3 protein: CASSLTGPSNEQFF. CDR3 coding DNA: TGCGCCAGCAGCTTAACAGGGCCCTCGAATGAGCAGTTCTTC.

J is TRBJ1-2 and V is TRBV5-1; weak D call: TRBD1 (5 bases). V lost 3 bases to trimming and J lost 4 bases, with 19 bases between them. Germline V CDR1 and CDR2: SGHRS, YFSETQ. The CDR3 is 16 amino acids. DNA of the CDR3: TGCGCCAGCAGCTCTCCGGGACGACCCGGCGCCTATGGCTACACCTTC. Translation gives CASSSPGRPGAYGYTF. Based on the CDR3 plus reference TRBV5-1 and TRBJ1-2, the full variable domain is KAGVTQTPRYLIKTRGQQVTLSCSPISGHRSVSWYQQTPGQGLQFLFEYFSETQRNKGNFPGRFSGRQFSNSRSEMNVSTLELGDSALYLCASSSPGRPGAYGYTFGSGTRLTVV.

The chain links TRBV5-1 to TRBJ2-7; no reliable D call. The CDR3 has 14 amino acids. Deletions cut 0 bases from V and 8 bases from J, with 15 bases between. Per germline, CDR1 SGHRS and CDR2 YFSETQ. The chain's CDR3 is CASSLDDTQNQQYF. CDR3 DNA sequence: TGCGCCAGCAGCTTGGATGACACCCAGAACCAGCAGTACTTC.

The rearrangement joins TRBV18 to TRBJ1-2; 9 bases match TRBD1. Germline V gene data show CDR1 as KGHSH and CDR2 as LQKENI. The CDR3 consists of 15 residues. Germline trimming cut 2 bases from V and 3 bases from J; bases unmatched to any gene: 4. The CDR3 DNA reads as TGTGCCAGCTCACCAACGACAGGGGGAGACTATGGCTACACCTTC. Its protein product is CASSPTTGGDYGYTF.

This chain connects TRBV20-1 to TRBJ1-2; D remains unclear. This CDR3 spans 11 amino acids. V was trimmed by 1 base and J by 4 bases, leaving 4 bases between them. The V gene's germline CDR1 is DFQATT and CDR2 SNEGSKA (reference sequence). CDR3 in amino acids: CSARVRYGYTF. In DNA, the CDR3 is TGCAGTGCTAGAGTCCGCTATGGCTACACCTTC.

This clone was picked up one time. The chain recombines TRBV19 with TRBJ2-7; D unresolved. CDR1 and CDR2 from the germline V gene are LNHDA and SQIVND (reference sequence). The CDR3 extends over 13 amino acids. The ends were cut back, 8 bases at V and 4 bases at J, with 15 bases in the middle. The CDR3 DNA follows: TGTGCCAGTTCCCATAAATCCCGATACGAGCAGTACTTC. Its protein product is CASSHKSRYEQYF.

The genes are TRBV29-1 and TRBJ1-2, with 11 nucleotides matching TRBD1. CDR3 size: 14 residues. The germline CDR1 and CDR2 sequences are SQVTM and ANQGSEA. Trimming took 5 bases from V and 3 from J; bases not matched to a gene: 5. CDR3 region: CSVHGQGADYGYTF. CDR3 DNA sequence: TGCAGCGTTCACGGACAGGGGGCTGACTATGGCTACACCTTC.

The gene calls are TRBV18 and TRBJ2-1, with 10 positions matching TRBD1. CDR1 and CDR2 (germline): KGHSH, LQKENI. After removal of 3 bases from V and 6 bases from J, the junction contained 8 bases not matched to a gene. This CDR3 region has 16 residues. The CDR3 sequence: CASSPGQGMGLNEQFF. As DNA, the CDR3 is TGTGCCAGCTCACCGGGACAGGGGATGGGGCTCAATGAGCAGTTCTTC.

The chain couples TRBV5-6 to TRBJ2-5; no firm D call. V was shortened by 3 bases and J by 0 bases, with 12 bases between the two germline ends. The CDR3 is 15 amino acids. From germline, CDR1 is SGHDT and CDR2 YYEEEE. The chain's CDR3 is CASSSIQKYQETQYF. The CDR3, as DNA: TGTGCCAGCAGCTCTATACAGAAGTACCAAGAGACCCAGTACTTC.

The chain couples TRBV6-1 to TRBJ1-2; TRBD1 might be the D (5 bases). V lost 1 base and J lost 4, with 7 bases in between. This CDR3 is 13 amino acids long. The germline V gene encodes CDR1 MNHNS and CDR2 SASEGT. The CDR3 loop is CASSEVGAYGYTF. As DNA, the CDR3 is TGTGCCAGCAGTGAAGTAGGGGCCTATGGCTACACCTTC.

This clone was counted a few times. The genes are TRBV6-5 and TRBJ1-1; no clear D. Trimming removed 0 bases from V and 0 bases from J, with 11 bases in between. The CDR3 has 16 amino acids. CDR1 and CDR2 (germline): MNHEY, SVGAGI. The CDR3 DNA is TGTGCCAGCAGTTACTCGATGGCGGGGTTGAACACTGAAGCTTTCTTT. Protein product: CASSYSMAGLNTEAFF.

The chain links TRBV30 to TRBJ2-2; 8 nucleotides line up with TRBD1. The CDR3 contains 14 residues. Per the germline V gene, CDR1 is GTSNPN and CDR2 is SVGIG (reference sequence). Germline trimming cut 2 bases from V and 6 bases from J; bases unmatched to any gene: 5. This chain's CDR3 is CAWSTGTGAGELFF. The CDR3, as DNA: TGTGCCTGGAGTACCGGGACAGGAGCCGGGGAGCTGTTTTTT. The full variable domain, with the rest looked up from reference TRBV30 and TRBJ2-2, is SQTIHQWPATLVQPVGSPLSLECTVEGTSNPNLYWYRQAAGRGLQLLFYSVGIGQISSEVPQNLSASRPQDRQFILSSKKLLLSDSGFYLCAWSTGTGAGELFFGEGSRLTVL.

The chain recombines TRBV10-3 with TRBJ2-5; D gene ambiguous. Germline-derived CDR1 and CDR2 are ENHRY and SYGVKD. Trimming stripped 2 bases from V and 3 bases from J, with 4 bases between. This CDR3 has 12 amino acids. The CDR3: CAISEVEETQYF. DNA for the CDR3: TGTGCCATCAGTGAGGTGGAAGAGACCCAGTACTTC.

In this sample, this clone turned up once. The chain employs TRBV7-3 and TRBJ1-2; 7 bases match TRBD1. The CDR3 has 15 residues. The germline CDR1 and CDR2 sequences are SGHTA and FQGTGA. After removal of 5 bases from V and 4 bases from J, the junction contained 10 bases not matched to a gene. CDR3 region: CASSPSGTDLYGYTF. CDR3 coding DNA: TGTGCCAGCAGCCCCTCCGGGACAGACCTCTATGGCTACACCTTC.

In the case of this clone: The junction differs from germline at one of its ends, possibly a read error. The V call is TRBV6-1, the J call TRBJ2-5; 10 nucleotides line up with TRBD2. Germline CDR1 MNHNS, CDR2 SASEGT. The CDR3 consists of 16 residues. For the CDR3, the DNA is TGTGCCAGCAGGGAAGGACTAGCGGACCCTTCAGAGACCCAGTACTTC. Translated, it gives CASREGLADPSETQYF.

The gene calls are TRBV5-4 and TRBJ2-1; 13 bases are a match to TRBD2. Germline V gene lookup returns CDR1 SGHNT and CDR2 YYREEE (reference sequence). With 1 base clipped from V and 10 bases from J, the junction kept 5 bases outside the gene matches. This CDR3 has 15 residues. CDR3 coding DNA: TGTGCCAGCAGCTTGACTAGCGGGGGGGTAGGGGAGCAGTTCTTC. It is translated as CASSLTSGGVGEQFF.

The V gene is TRBV4-3, the J gene TRBJ2-2; 7 nucleotides agree with TRBD1. V was pared by 0 bases and J by 5 bases, with 6 bases of the junction left unmatched. This CDR3 is built from 16 residues. Germline CDR1 reads LGHNA; CDR2 reads YSLEER. For the CDR3, the DNA is TGCGCCAGCAGCCAAGAAGAAGGGGGCGGTACCGGGGAGCTGTTTTTT. Its protein product is CASSQEEGGGTGELFF.

This chain uses TRBV9 with TRBJ2-1; TRBD2 matches at 8 bases. In germline, CDR1 is SGDLS, CDR2 YYNGEE. J gave up 9 bases and V 4 bases, and 9 bases lay outside the gene matches. The CDR3 covers 14 residues. The CDR3, as DNA: TGTGCCAGCAGCCCAGCCCCGGCGGGGGGTGAGCAGTTCTTC. Translation: CASSPAPAGGEQFF.

A note on this clone: The same CDR3 arises from other DNA sequences in this sample as well. V gene TRBV11-2 combines with J gene TRBJ1-3; D gene uncertain. The CDR3 runs 15 residues. CDR1 is SGHAT and CDR2 is FQNNGV in the germline V gene. The V end was cut by 1 base, the J end by 0 bases, with 7 bases between. The CDR3 loop reads CASSLGGSSGNTIYF. CDR3 nucleotides: TGTGCCAGCAGCTTAGGGGGAAGCTCTGGAAACACCATATATTTT.

The chain is built from TRBV11-1 and TRBJ1-2, with D maybe TRBD1 (6 bases). The ends were cut back, 5 bases at V and 4 bases at J, with 14 bases in the middle. This CDR3 has 14 residues. CDR1 and CDR2 from the germline V gene are SGHAT and FQDESV (reference sequence). Here the CDR3 DNA reads TGTGCCAGCAGCCCGTTTACAGGGCCCTATGGCTACACCTTC. Protein: CASSPFTGPYGYTF.

The chain has TRBV29-1 and TRBJ1-5; no clear D gene. Trimming removed 4 bases at V and 5 bases at J, with 9 bases between. The germline gives CDR1 SQVTM, CDR2 ANQGSEA. CDR3 length: 12 amino acids. The CDR3 DNA reads as TGCAGCGTTGGAGGAGGCCATCAGCCCCAGCATTTT. Its protein is CSVGGGHQPQHF.

The chain is built from TRBV7-3 and TRBJ2-7; TRBD2 aligns across 7 bases. The V segment lost 6 bases and the J segment 0 bases; nucleotides outside the gene matches: 5. There are 14 residues in the CDR3. CDR1 and CDR2 from the germline V gene are SGHTA and FQGTGA. CDR3 sequence reads: CASSPLADSYEQYF. The CDR3, as DNA: TGTGCCAGCAGTCCCCTAGCGGACTCCTACGAGCAGTACTTC. Full variable domain (outside the CDR3, taken from reference TRBV7-3 and TRBJ2-7): GAGVSQTPSNKVTEKGKYVELRCDPISGHTALYWYRQSLGQGPEFLIYFQGTGAADDSGLPNDRFFAVRPEGSVSTLKIQRTERGDSAVYLCASSPLADSYEQYFGPGTRLTVT.